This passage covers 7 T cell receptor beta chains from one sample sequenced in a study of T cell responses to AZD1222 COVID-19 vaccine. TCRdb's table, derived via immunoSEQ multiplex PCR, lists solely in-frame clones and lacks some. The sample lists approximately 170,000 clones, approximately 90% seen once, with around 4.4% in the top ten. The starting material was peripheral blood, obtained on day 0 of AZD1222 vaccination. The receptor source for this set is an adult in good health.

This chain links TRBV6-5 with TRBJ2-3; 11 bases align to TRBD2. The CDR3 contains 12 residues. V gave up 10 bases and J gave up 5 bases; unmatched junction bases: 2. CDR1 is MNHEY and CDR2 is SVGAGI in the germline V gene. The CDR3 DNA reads TGTGCCAACGGACTAGCGGGAGATACGCAGTATTTT. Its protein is CANGLAGDTQYF.

The CDR3 bases are TGTGCCAGCAGCCAAGGGCTAGCGGGAGCCTACGAGCAGTACTTC. Translated, it gives CASSQGLAGAYEQYF. The chain carries TRBV4-2 and TRBJ2-7; 10 positions match TRBD2. The CDR3 has 15 amino acids. The germline gives CDR1 LGHNA, CDR2 YNFKEQ. The trim removed 1 base at V and 2 bases at J, leaving 2 bases unmatched.

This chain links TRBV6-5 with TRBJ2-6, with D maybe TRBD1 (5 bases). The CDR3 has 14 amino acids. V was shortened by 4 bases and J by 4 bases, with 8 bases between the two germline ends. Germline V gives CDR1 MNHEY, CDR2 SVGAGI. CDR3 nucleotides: TGTGCCAGCAGTTGGGGCACCGGGGCCAACGTCCTGACTTTC. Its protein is CASSWGTGANVLTF.

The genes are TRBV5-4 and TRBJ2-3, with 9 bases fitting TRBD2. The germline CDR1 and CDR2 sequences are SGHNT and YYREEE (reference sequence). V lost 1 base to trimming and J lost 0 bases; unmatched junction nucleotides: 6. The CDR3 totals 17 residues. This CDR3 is CASSLRLAGPSTDTQYF. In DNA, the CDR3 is TGTGCCAGCAGCTTGCGGCTAGCGGGGCCCAGCACAGATACGCAGTATTTT.

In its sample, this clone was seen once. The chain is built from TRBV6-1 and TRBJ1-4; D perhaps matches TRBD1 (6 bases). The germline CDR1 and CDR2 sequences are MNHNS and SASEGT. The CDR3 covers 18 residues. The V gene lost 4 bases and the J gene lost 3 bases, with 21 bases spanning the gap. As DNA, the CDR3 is TGTGCCAGCAGTGGTAGGGGGGCGATTCAAATGGCTAATGAAAAACTGTTTTTT. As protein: CASSGRGAIQMANEKLFF.

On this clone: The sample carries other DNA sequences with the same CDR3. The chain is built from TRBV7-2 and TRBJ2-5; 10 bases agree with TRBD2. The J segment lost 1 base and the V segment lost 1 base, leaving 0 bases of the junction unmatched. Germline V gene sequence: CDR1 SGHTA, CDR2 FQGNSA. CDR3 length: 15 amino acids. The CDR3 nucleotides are TGTGCCAGCAGCTTAGGACTAGCGGGCCAAGAGACCCAGTACTTC. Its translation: CASSLGLAGQETQYF.

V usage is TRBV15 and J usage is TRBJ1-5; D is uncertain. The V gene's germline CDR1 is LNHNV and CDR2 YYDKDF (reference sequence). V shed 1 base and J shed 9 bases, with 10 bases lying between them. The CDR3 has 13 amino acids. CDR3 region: CATSRVKQTPQHF. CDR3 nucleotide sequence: TGTGCCACCAGCAGAGTAAAACAGACGCCCCAGCATTTT. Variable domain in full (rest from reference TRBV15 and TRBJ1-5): DAMVIQNPRYQVTQFGKPVTLSCSQTLNHNVMYWYQQKSSQAPKLLFHYYDKDFNNEADTPDNFQSRRPNTSFCFLDIRSPGLGDTAMYLCATSRVKQTPQHFGDGTRLSIL.